This record looks at one T cell receptor beta chain sequence and its context. With 7 bases removed from V and 1 base from J, the gap between germline ends came to 10 bases. This CDR3 is built from 12 residues. CDR1 is SQVTM and CDR2 is ANQGSEA in the germline V gene. These data belong to a study of T cell repertoires in cytomegalovirus infection. TCRdb reprocessed the reads via MiXCR and lists one record per CDR3 protein. The sample includes 150,000 to 200,000 distinct CDR3 sequences, approximately 20% of them seen just once. This TCR derives from a human donor in good health (CMV status not recorded). Some clones in this sample may be carry-over from other donors' samples. The chain combines TRBV29-1 with TRBJ1-1; D is uncertain. Sample: PBMCs. The CDR3 nucleotides are TGCAGCGCCATCAGGAAGAACACTGAAGCTTTCTTT. Amino acid sequence: CSAIRKNTEAFF.